The sequence of this T cell receptor (beta chain) was determined in a study of shared clonotypes between healthy human individuals. This clone was detected once. Its antigen is not identified. The same CDR3 can be traced to other DNA sequences in this sample. CD8 cells regarded as naive lacked CD45RO, were positively chosen for CCR7, and omitted terminally differentiated effector memory CD45RA+ cells. Donors were healthy HIV-negative adults without recently reported acute infections or vaccinations. Nashville, Tennessee was home to all donors, each a Caucasian adult. Study conclusions and caveats: For naive CD4 cells, roughly 5% of clonotypes were shared across a handful of donors.

CDR1 is MRHNA and CDR2 is SNTAGT in the germline V gene. This CDR3 has 12 residues. V was trimmed by 2 bases and J by 4 bases, leaving 5 bases between them. Measured with immunoSEQ multiplex PCR; TCRdb has only the in-frame clones, and not every one. The sample includes about 2.2 million clones, 93% of them seen just once. The sequencing input was naive CD8+ T cells from PBMCs. This sequence originates from a man younger than 35 in good health. Some clones in this sample may be carry-over from other donors' samples. V and J are TRBV6-4 and TRBJ1-2; D not certain. The CDR3 DNA follows: TGTGCCAGCAGTGACCGAGGCTATGGCTACACCTTC. It encodes CASSDRGYGYTF.